These T cell receptor beta chains were read from a single sample in a study of T cell responses to AZD1222 COVID-19 vaccine. Sequenced by immunoSEQ multiplex PCR; TCRdb stores in-frame clones only, minus some. This table holds under 35,000 clones, approximately 90% found once. Specimen: peripheral blood, collected 28 days after the second AZD1222 dose. All receptors derive from an adult who received the AZD1222 COVID-19 vaccine. Each CDR3 is given with its conserved first and last residue. The D gene is left open where the match is weak. Not every row has a clone size; where given, it reads once, few, many or a size class.

D gene,clone size,V gene,J gene,CDR3 protein,CDR3 DNA
TRBD1,NA,TRBV2,TRBJ2-7,CASRTGTGPFNEQYF,TGTGCCAGCAGGACCGGGACAGGGCCTTTCAACGAGCAGTACTTC
TRBD1,NA,TRBV19,TRBJ1-1,CASSIPTGAGTEAFF,TGTGCCAGTAGTATTCCGACAGGGGCGGGCACTGAAGCTTTCTTT
NA,NA,TRBV3-1/TRBV3-2,TRBJ1-2,CASSQGGVDYGYTF,TGTGCCAGCAGCCAAGGGGGGGTCGACTATGGCTACACCTTC
NA,NA,TRBV7-9,TRBJ1-2,CASSTSDGYYGYTF,TGTGCCAGCAGCACCTCGGACGGATACTATGGCTACACCTTC
TRBD2,NA,TRBV7-2,TRBJ2-2,CASSPWTSVDTGELFF,TGTGCCAGCAGCCCCTGGACTAGCGTCGACACCGGGGAGCTGTTTTTT
NA,NA,TRBV9,TRBJ1-6,CASDLGEAGSYNSPLHF,TGTGCCAGCGACCTAGGGGAGGCGGGCTCCTATAATTCACCCCTCCACTTT
NA,NA,TRBV19,TRBJ2-5,CASSVGTQETQYF,TGTGCCAGTAGTGTCGGCACCCAAGAGACCCAGTACTTC
NA,NA,TRBV5-1,TRBJ1-2,CASRSGVENYGYTF,TGCGCCAGCAGGAGTGGGGTGGAGAACTATGGCTACACCTTC
NA,NA,TRBV3-1/TRBV3-2,TRBJ1-1,CASSQVGQGTEAFF,TGTGCCAGCAGCCAAGTGGGCCAGGGAACTGAAGCTTTCTTT
TRBD2,NA,TRBV4-1,TRBJ2-1,CASSQERREARSYNEQFF,TGCGCCAGCAGCCAAGAGCGGCGGGAGGCCCGATCCTACAATGAGCAGTTCTTC
TRBD1,NA,TRBV19,TRBJ2-5,CAGQDSRQETQYF,TGTGCCGGACAGGACAGCCGCCAAGAGACCCAGTACTTC
NA,NA,TRBV5-5,TRBJ1-5,CASSLGINQPQHF,TGTGCCAGCAGCTTGGGAATAAATCAGCCCCAGCATTTT
NA,NA,TRBV7-9,TRBJ1-5,CASSLTLGDNQPQHF,TGTGCCAGCAGCTTGACTTTGGGGGACAATCAGCCCCAGCATTTT
NA,NA,TRBV4-1,TRBJ1-5,CASSQAPPAGRLNQPQHF,TGCGCCAGCAGCCAAGCGCCCCCCGCTGGACGGCTCAATCAGCCCCAGCATTTT
NA,NA,TRBV28,TRBJ1-2,CASSSTDGYTF,TGTGCCAGCAGCTCAACCGATGGCTACACCTTC
TRBD1,NA,TRBV12-3/TRBV12-4,TRBJ2-5,CASSQTGEETQYF,TGTGCCAGCAGCCAGACAGGGGAAGAGACCCAGTACTTC
NA,NA,TRBV6-5,TRBJ1-2,CATGRAGNYGYTF,TGTGCCACCGGAAGGGCCGGAAACTATGGCTACACCTTC
TRBD1,once,TRBV18,TRBJ2-2,CASSPNDRGRGTGELFF,TGTGCCAGCTCCCCCAACGACAGGGGCCGCGGGACCGGGGAGCTGTTTTTT
TRBD2,NA,TRBV29-1,TRBJ2-1,CSVDGTSGYNEQFF,TGCAGCGTTGATGGGACTAGCGGTTACAATGAGCAGTTCTTC
NA,few,TRBV2,TRBJ1-2,CASSEDSWYGYTF,TGTGCCAGCAGTGAAGACAGCTGGTATGGCTACACCTTC
TRBD2,NA,TRBV7-2,TRBJ2-5,CASSWTSGGAGETQYF,TGTGCCAGCAGCTGGACTAGCGGGGGGGCCGGGGAGACCCAGTACTTC
TRBD1,NA,TRBV5-4,TRBJ1-2,CASSFGGQGARSYGYTF,TGTGCCAGCAGCTTTGGCGGACAGGGGGCGCGGAGCTATGGCTACACCTTC
NA,NA,TRBV29-1,TRBJ1-2,CSAGGGNGYTF,TGCAGCGCCGGAGGGGGGAATGGCTACACCTTC
TRBD2,NA,TRBV19,TRBJ2-1,CASSSRGVSRETYNEQFF,TGTGCCAGTAGTTCCCGAGGCGTTTCGCGGGAGACCTACAATGAGCAGTTCTTC
NA,NA,TRBV5-1,TRBJ1-1,CASSFSSRDTEAFF,TGCGCCAGCAGCTTTTCCTCAAGAGACACTGAAGCTTTCTTT
NA,NA,TRBV12-3/TRBV12-4,TRBJ2-3,CASRGGAEYTQYF,TGTGCCAGCAGGGGGGGGGCCGAGTATACGCAGTATTTT
NA,once,TRBV7-2,TRBJ2-5,CASSLDSGNGETQYF,TGTGCCAGCAGCTTAGATTCAGGGAATGGGGAGACCCAGTACTTC
TRBD1,NA,TRBV4-1,TRBJ1-2,CASSPGQGYGYTF,TGCGCCAGCAGCCCGGGACAGGGCTATGGCTACACCTTC
NA,NA,TRBV7-2,TRBJ1-4,CASSDGRYGEKLFF,TGTGCCAGCAGCGACGGACGCTACGGGGAAAAACTGTTTTTT
NA,NA,TRBV3-1/TRBV3-2,TRBJ1-3,CASSQNSENSGNTIYF,TGTGCCAGCAGCCAAAATTCAGAGAACTCTGGAAACACCATATATTTT
TRBD2,once,TRBV5-5,TRBJ2-1,CASSLRGSGGALEQFF,TGTGCCAGCAGCTTGCGAGGTAGCGGGGGGGCCCTTGAGCAGTTCTTC
TRBD2,NA,TRBV7-6,TRBJ2-3,CASSTTSGSPVDTQYF,TGTGCCAGCAGCACGACTAGCGGGAGTCCGGTAGATACGCAGTATTTT
NA,NA,TRBV11-1,TRBJ1-6,CASRTLKQGDNSPLHF,TGTGCCAGCCGGACACTTAAACAGGGAGATAATTCACCCCTCCACTTT
NA,NA,TRBV12-5,TRBJ2-5,CASAPGAEEETQYF,TGTGCTAGCGCCCCAGGAGCGGAGGAAGAGACCCAGTACTTC
NA,NA,TRBV7-2,TRBJ1-4,CASSLGLATNEKLFF,TGTGCCAGCAGCTTAGGCCTTGCAACTAATGAAAAACTGTTTTTT